The following is a T cell receptor beta chain sequence with its context. This sample was taken from a study of T cell changes during pregnancy in multiple sclerosis. The assay was immunoSEQ multiplex PCR, and TCRdb's table has in-frame clones only and misses some. Here the sample spans some 30,000 clones, around 89% being singletons. This CDR3 region has 14 residues. The V end was cut by 6 bases, the J end by 0 bases, with 9 bases between. Per germline, CDR1 LNHDA and CDR2 SQIVND (reference sequence). Sequences were derived from CD4+ T cells from peripheral blood mononuclear cells, sampled in the third trimester of pregnancy. The rearrangement joins TRBV19 to TRBJ1-3; D is perhaps TRBD1 (6 bases). The source of this sequence is a female donor in good health, enrolled as a control in a pregnancy study. The CDR3 loop is CASRDSISGNTIYF. As DNA, the CDR3 is TGTGCCAGTAGGGACAGTATCTCTGGAAACACCATATATTTT.